Each of the 21 T cell receptor beta chains below was sequenced from the same sample in a study of low-dose radiotherapy and immunotherapy resistance in tumors. Primers targeting TRAV and TRBV primed first-strand cDNA, covering alpha and beta chains. TCR amplification ran roughly 20 PCR cycles using constant-region and V-primer adapter primers. Using its own MiXCR run on the reads, TCRdb lists one record per CDR3 protein. The table has more than 50,000 distinct CDR3 sequences, under 30% seen once; the top ten hold around 7%. Time point in this sample: after trial treatment. The treatment here: LDRT plus nivolumab, ipilimumab, low-dose cyclophosphamide and aspirin (RACIN trial). Sequenced here: PBMCs, sampled after low-dose radiotherapy plus immunotherapy. The receptor source for this set is a male donor with prostate cancer.

The rearrangement joins TRBV4-3 to TRBJ2-1; 11 nucleotides agree with TRBD1. The CDR3 extends over 14 amino acids. J lost 7 bases, V lost 3 bases, and 2 bases had no gene match. Looked up from germline, CDR1 is LGHNA and CDR2 is YSLEER. CDR3 protein: CASSQGTGGNEQFF. In nucleotides, the CDR3 is TGCGCCAGCAGCCAGGGGACAGGGGGTAATGAGCAGTTCTTC.

This clonotype came up many times. The CDR3 DNA follows: TGTGCCAGCAGCCAAGGAGGGAGCAGTGAAGCTTTCTTT. As protein: CASSQGGSSEAFF. The chain has TRBV4-2 and TRBJ1-1; D gene uncertain. CDR1 LGHNA and CDR2 YNFKEQ come from the germline V gene. The CDR3 runs 13 residues. V was cut by 1 base and J by 7 bases, with 10 bases left in between.

This clonotype was recorded many times. At one end, the junction sequence differs from germline, possibly due to a read error. V gene TRBV29-1 combines with J gene TRBJ1-5; maybe TRBD1 (5 bases). The germline CDR1 and CDR2 sequences are SQVTM and ANQGSEA. The CDR3 spans 11 residues. In DNA, the CDR3 is TGCAGCGTCGAGAATGAGGGGAGACGGGATTTT. This translates into CSVENEGRRDF.

V gene TRBV5-4 combines with J gene TRBJ2-3; 11 bases line up with TRBD2. The germline CDR1 and CDR2 sequences are SGHNT and YYREEE (reference sequence). This CDR3 has 15 residues. V lost 7 bases to trimming and J lost 6 bases; unmatched junction nucleotides: 10. In DNA, the CDR3 is TGTGCCAGCCTAGGGACTAGCGGAAGTGGGGATACGCAGTATTTT. This sequence encodes CASLGTSGSGDTQYF.

Turning to this clonotype: Given a far larger clone just one base away, this is likely a sequencing read error. V usage is TRBV20-1 and J usage is TRBJ1-4, with 8 positions matching TRBD1. CDR3 size: 12 residues. CDR1 DFQATT and CDR2 SNEGSKA come from the germline V gene (reference sequence). CDR3 sequence reads: CSVQGAGGKLFF. CDR3 sequence (DNA): TGCAGCGTTCAGGGGGCGGGTGGAAAACTGTTTTTT.

Many counts were recorded for this clonotype. J is TRBJ2-3 and V is TRBV29-1, with D tentatively TRBD2 (6 bases). The CDR3 contains 10 residues. With 8 bases removed from V and 6 bases from J, the gap between germline ends came to 9 bases. Germline CDR1 SQVTM, CDR2 ANQGSEA. The CDR3 loop is CSPGEDTQYF. DNA of the CDR3: TGCAGCCCGGGAGAGGATACGCAGTATTTT.

This clonotype occurred many times. CDR3 region: CASSPLVRDYGYTF. In nucleotides, the CDR3 is TGTGCCAGCAGTCCGCTCGTAAGAGACTATGGCTACACCTTC. The chain recombines TRBV28 with TRBJ1-2; D not resolved. Trimming removed 5 bases from V and 3 bases from J, with 13 bases in between. Germline V gene data show CDR1 as MDHEN and CDR2 as SYDVKM. The CDR3 extends over 14 amino acids.

At least ten counts were recorded for this clonotype. The genes are TRBV7-2 and TRBJ2-2; D is perhaps TRBD2 (7 bases). The V and J ends lost 1 base and 2 bases respectively, with 11 bases between them. CDR1 is SGHTA and CDR2 is FQGNSA in the germline V gene. This CDR3 contains 16 residues. The chain's CDR3 is CASSLVGGGNTGELFF. CDR3 bases: TGTGCCAGCAGCTTAGTAGGGGGGGGAAACACCGGGGAGCTGTTTTTT.

The sample holds many counts of this clonotype. The genes are TRBV11-3 and TRBJ1-1; 9 nucleotides align to TRBD1. J gave up 1 base and V 5 bases, and 5 bases lay outside the gene matches. This CDR3 is 15 amino acids long. Per germline, CDR1 SGHNT and CDR2 YENEEA. Here the CDR3 DNA reads TGTGCCAGCAGCGCCGGACAGGGGAGGAACACTGAAGCTTTCTTT. Protein: CASSAGQGRNTEAFF.

This clonotype has ten or more counts. The V and J genes are TRBV12-3 or TRBV12-4 and TRBJ2-7, with unresolved D. The CDR3 is made up of 13 amino acids. Trimming removed 3 bases at V and 1 base at J, with 7 bases between. The chain's CDR3 is CASSFGSSYEQYF. In DNA, the CDR3 is TGTGCCAGCAGTTTCGGAAGTTCCTACGAGCAGTACTTC.

This clonotype was counted many times. The rearrangement joins TRBV6-5 to TRBJ1-1; 9 nucleotides agree with TRBD1. The ends lost 5 bases at V and 1 base at J; junction bases unmatched: 8. The CDR3 has 16 amino acids. Germline values: CDR1 MNHEY, CDR2 SVGAGI. For the CDR3, the DNA is TGTGCCAGCAGTAAGCCCCCGGGACAGGGGAACACTGAAGCTTTCTTT. Translated: CASSKPPGQGNTEAFF.

As for this clonotype: Only one base separates this from a far larger clonotype, so it likely reflects a read error. The genes are TRBV5-6 and TRBJ2-1; no clear D gene. V was cut by 4 bases and J by 10 bases, with 15 bases left in between. CDR1 SGHDT and CDR2 YYEEEE come from the germline V gene. The CDR3 is made up of 13 amino acids. The chain's CDR3 is CASSPGPSYEQFF. The CDR3 nucleotides are TGTGCCAGCAGCCCCGGGCCCTCCTACGAGCAGTTCTTC. The whole variable domain, filled in from reference TRBV5-6 and TRBJ2-1, reads DAGVTQSPTHLIKTRGQQVTLRCSPKSGHDTVSWYQQALGQGPQFIFQYYEEEERQRGNFPDRFSGHQFPNYSSELNVNALLLGDSALYLCASSPGPSYEQFFGPGTRLTVL.

This clonotype has a count of ten or more. V gene TRBV29-1 combines with J gene TRBJ2-7; 8 positions match TRBD2. Germline V gene sequence: CDR1 SQVTM, CDR2 ANQGSEA. The CDR3 contains 15 residues. The ends lost 7 bases at V and 8 bases at J; junction bases unmatched: 19. The CDR3 nucleotides read TGCAGCGCCCCAATTCAAATAGCGGGAAAAGTTCAGCAGTACTTC. Encoded protein: CSAPIQIAGKVQQYF.

V gene TRBV6-2 or TRBV6-3 combines with J gene TRBJ2-1, with 7 bases that match TRBD1. This CDR3 region has 15 residues. CDR1 and CDR2 (germline): MNHEY, SVGEGT. Trimming at V came to 5 bases and at J to 6 bases, leaving 10 bases not matched to a gene. CDR3 nucleotide sequence: TGTGCCAGCAGTGTGGTCTCAGGGGGATCCAATGAGCAGTTCTTC. Its translation: CASSVVSGGSNEQFF.

This clonotype was picked up many times. V usage is TRBV7-2 and J usage is TRBJ1-4; 8 bases agree with TRBD1. The CDR3 covers 15 residues. Germline-derived CDR1 and CDR2 are SGHTA and FQGNSA. The V and J ends lost 5 bases and 8 bases, in that order; junction bases with no gene match: 10. CDR3 coding DNA: TGTGCCAGCAGCCAACAACGGGACAGGACAGAAAAACTGTTTTTT. Translating gives CASSQQRDRTEKLFF.

This clonotype was recorded many times. The rearrangement joins TRBV20-1 to TRBJ2-2, with D unresolved. Germline CDR1 reads DFQATT; CDR2 reads SNEGSKA (reference sequence). There are 13 residues in the CDR3. V was trimmed by 6 bases and J by 0 bases, leaving 8 bases between them. The CDR3 reads CSAAAANTGELFF. The CDR3 DNA reads as TGCAGTGCCGCGGCCGCGAACACCGGGGAGCTGTTTTTT.

This clonotype was observed at least ten times. The chain employs TRBV28 and TRBJ1-1; D is ambiguous. The CDR3 is 14 amino acids. V lost 4 bases to trimming and J lost 0 bases, with 9 bases between them. Germline V CDR1 and CDR2: MDHEN, SYDVKM. The CDR3 reads CASSSSFMNTEAFF. In DNA form, the CDR3 reads TGTGCCAGCAGTTCCAGCTTTATGAACACTGAAGCTTTCTTT. The whole variable domain, remainder taken from reference TRBV28 and TRBJ1-1, is DVKVTQSSRYLVKRTGEKVFLECVQDMDHENMFWYRQDPGLGLRLIYFSYDVKMKEKGDIPEGYSVSREKKERFSLILESASTNQTSMYLCASSSSFMNTEAFFGQGTRLTVV.

This clonotype has ten or more counts. The chain uses TRBV12-3 or TRBV12-4 and TRBJ1-4; D possibly corresponds to TRBD1 (5 bases). Trimming left V 3 bases short and J 12 bases short, with 17 bases between. The CDR3 consists of 14 residues. The CDR3 spells CASSFQNGGPELFF. In nucleotides, the CDR3 is TGTGCCAGCAGTTTTCAAAATGGGGGACCTGAACTGTTTTTT.

This chain connects TRBV6-6 to TRBJ2-7; the D gene is possibly TRBD1 (6 bases). In germline, CDR1 is MNHNY, CDR2 SVGAGI (reference sequence). The V end lost 2 bases, the J end lost 1 base, and 21 bases lay between the germline ends. The CDR3 contains 18 residues. The CDR3 DNA follows: TGTGCCAGCAGTTACACCTCCAGAGGGCAGGGGAAGTCCTACGAGCAGTACTTC. Translation gives CASSYTSRGQGKSYEQYF.

In the case of this clonotype: Given a far larger clone just one base away, this is likely a sequencing read error. This chain connects TRBV6-6 to TRBJ2-1; TRBD2 might be the D (5 bases). TRBJ2-7 explains the end of the DNA better; the J call may be wrong. CDR1 and CDR2 from the germline V gene are MNHNY and SVGAGI (reference sequence). The CDR3 extends over 16 amino acids. The CDR3 loop reads CASSIIRTGTYNEQYF. CDR3 sequence (DNA): TGTGCCAGTAGTATTATACGGACTGGAACTTACAATGAGCAGTACTTC.

This clonotype occurred a few times. The chain couples TRBV6-1 to TRBJ1-2; possibly TRBD1 for D (5 bases). The CDR3 covers 14 residues. Germline V gene lookup returns CDR1 MNHNS and CDR2 SASEGT. V lost 3 bases to trimming and J lost 3 bases, with 11 bases between them. The CDR3 sequence is CASSDPGSYYGYTF. The CDR3 nucleotides are TGTGCCAGCAGTGATCCAGGGTCATACTATGGCTACACCTTC.